Below, one T cell receptor beta chain is given with its context. Germline-derived CDR1 and CDR2 are DFQATT and SNEGSKA (reference sequence). The CDR3 runs to 14 residues. After removal of 6 bases from V and 2 bases from J, the junction contained 8 bases not matched to a gene. The authors' processing: Estimation of nucleated cell counts was performed using reference gene primer amplification. Produced via immunoSEQ multiplex PCR; TCRdb's table is partial and in-frame only. Clonal size and the V and J genes are those of that table, whereas D and trimming came from the DNA. This table has around 150,000 clones, almost 85% appearing once. This specimen comes from a study of blood T cell repertoires in COVID-19. The wider study: Italy, Spain and the United States were the sources of the convalescent and acute COVID-19 samples. PBMCs, B-cell-depleted T cells, or T cells provided the cDNA or gDNA that made up the material.

Sequencing used peripheral blood. The clonotype originates from a woman older than 75 with acute or convalescent COVID-19. This chain uses TRBV20-1 with TRBJ2-7, with TRBD1 matching over 9 bases. Here the CDR3 reads CSASRGTGTYEQYF. The CDR3, as DNA: TGCAGTGCGAGTCGCGGGACAGGGACCTACGAGCAGTACTTC.